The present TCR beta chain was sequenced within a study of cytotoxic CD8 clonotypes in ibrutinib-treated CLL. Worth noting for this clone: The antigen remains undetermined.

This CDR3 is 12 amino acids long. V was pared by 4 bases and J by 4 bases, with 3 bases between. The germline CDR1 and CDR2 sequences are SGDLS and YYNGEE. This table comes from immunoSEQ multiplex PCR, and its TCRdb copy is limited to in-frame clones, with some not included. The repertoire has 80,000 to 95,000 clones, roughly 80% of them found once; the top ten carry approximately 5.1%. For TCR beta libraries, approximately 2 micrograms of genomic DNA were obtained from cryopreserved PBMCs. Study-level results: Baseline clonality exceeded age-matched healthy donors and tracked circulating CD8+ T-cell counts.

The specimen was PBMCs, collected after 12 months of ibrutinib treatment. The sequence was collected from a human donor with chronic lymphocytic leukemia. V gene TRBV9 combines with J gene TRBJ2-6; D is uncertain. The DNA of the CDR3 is TGTGCCAGCAGCCTGGGGGCCAACGTCCTGACTTTC. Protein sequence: CASSLGANVLTF.